This entry describes one TCR beta chain. No antigen is known for it. This specimen comes from a study of cytotoxic CD8 clonotypes in ibrutinib-treated CLL. Clones were sequenced by immunoSEQ multiplex PCR, and TCRdb holds only the in-frame ones, with some missing. The sample holds about 45,000 clones; approximately 65% are singletons and the top ten take roughly a fifth. Germline loops: CDR1 LGHNT, CDR2 FRNRAP. This CDR3 has 16 residues. Germline trimming cut 2 bases from V and 0 bases from J; bases unmatched to any gene: 2. The study, taken as a whole, reports: Baseline clonality was higher than in age-matched healthy donors and moved in step with circulating CD8+ T-cell counts.

This sample comprised PBMCs, obtained after 24 months of ibrutinib treatment. V gene TRBV12-5 combines with J gene TRBJ2-1; 9 positions agree with TRBD2. This sequence originates from a human donor with chronic lymphocytic leukemia. The DNA of the CDR3 is TGTGCTAGTGGTTTGCGTAGCGGGAGCTCCTACAATGAGCAGTTCTTC. Translated, it gives CASGLRSGSSYNEQFF.